These T cell receptor beta chains were read from a single sample in a study of regulatory T cells in long-lasting Graves disease. MiXCR, run by TCRdb on the multiplex PCR reads, gives a single entry per CDR3 protein. The data show approximately 400,000 distinct CDR3 sequences, 23% seen once. Source: peripheral blood mononuclear cells (PBMCs), taken when the disease was refractory, from a patient treated with antithyroid drugs. The source of these receptors is a woman between 40 and 55 years old with Graves disease. Each CDR3 is given with its conserved first and last residue. Each record gives: D gene, J gene, clone size, V gene, CDR3 protein, CDR3 DNA. A D gene is named only where the DNA matches it firmly. Clone size is not always given. Where it is, it says once, few, many or a class for expanded clones.

- | TRBJ2-1 | - | TRBV28 | CASSFLPAVNEQFF | TGTGCCAGCAGTTTCCTCCCGGCGGTCAATGAGCAGTTCTTC
- | TRBJ1-5 | few | TRBV7-8 | CASGLGRRSNQPQHF | TGTGCCAGCGGCTTGGGGCGGCGAAGTAATCAGCCCCAGCATTTT
TRBD1 | TRBJ2-2 | few | TRBV25-1 | CASSGWGTGNTGELFF | TGTGCCAGCAGTGGATGGGGGACAGGAAACACCGGGGAGCTGTTTTTT
- | TRBJ2-5 | many | TRBV18 | CASEAETQYF | TGTGCCAGCGAGGCGGAGACCCAGTACTTC
- | TRBJ2-4 | few | TRBV11-3 | CASSTGLENIQYF | TGTGCCAGCAGCACCGGACTTGAAAACATTCAGTACTTC
- | TRBJ1-2 | few | TRBV5-1 | CASSFLGVPNYGYTF | TGCGCCAGCAGCTTCCTCGGCGTTCCTAACTATGGCTACACCTTC
- | TRBJ1-5 | - | TRBV5-6 | CASNLGLKLRGLTFSNQPQHF | TGTGCCAGCAACCTAGGGCTTAAACTCAGGGGACTTACTTTCAGCAATCAGCCCCAGCATTTT
- | TRBJ2-7 | many | TRBV15 | CATSRSTGTGYEQYF | TGTGCCACCAGCAGGTCTACCGGGACGGGCTACGAGCAGTACTTC
TRBD2 | TRBJ2-7 | many | TRBV28 | CASRGGYKSYEQYF | TGTGCCAGCAGGGGGGGGTATAAATCCTACGAGCAGTACTTC
- | TRBJ2-7 | - | TRBV9 | CASSVEIGSYEQYF | TGTGCCAGCAGCGTAGAGATAGGGTCCTACGAGCAGTACTTC
TRBD2 | TRBJ2-1 | - | TRBV19 | CASSIVGGFSGSHNEQFF | TGTGCCAGTAGTATAGTAGGAGGATTTAGCGGGAGTCACAATGAGCAGTTCTTC
- | TRBJ2-7 | - | TRBV5-5 | CASSQPLSVYEQYF | TGTGCCAGCAGCCAGCCCTTGAGCGTCTACGAGCAGTACTTC
- | TRBJ1-1 | many | TRBV28 | CASSLPRGNTEAFF | TGTGCCAGCAGTTTGCCGAGGGGGAACACTGAAGCTTTCTTT
- | TRBJ2-2 | few | TRBV5-4 | CASRYTKTGTLNTGELFF | TGTGCCAGCAGGTACACCAAGACGGGAACCTTAAACACCGGGGAGCTGTTTTTT
- | TRBJ2-7 | many | TRBV28 | CASSPRRGGGYEQYF | TGTGCCAGCAGTCCCCGGAGAGGGGGAGGCTACGAGCAGTACTTC
- | TRBJ1-2 | - | TRBV10-3 | CAIRGREDGYTF | TGTGCCATCAGGGGGAGGGAGGATGGCTACACCTTC
- | TRBJ2-3 | - | TRBV11-2 | CASSLYGAGTDTQYF | TGTGCCAGCAGCTTATACGGAGCTGGCACAGATACGCAGTATTTT
- | TRBJ1-1 | - | TRBV7-3 | CASSLNGRNTEAFF | TGTGCCAGCAGCTTAAATGGGCGTAACACTGAAGCTTTCTTT
- | TRBJ2-1 | few | TRBV28 | CASTFIDPTNEQFF | TGTGCCAGCACTTTTATTGACCCGACTAATGAGCAGTTCTTC
- | TRBJ1-4 | many | TRBV27 | CASSYRKGGGRSEKLFF | TGTGCCAGCAGCTACCGAAAGGGGGGGGGCCGGTCTGAAAAACTGTTTTTT
- | TRBJ1-2 | few | TRBV24-1 | CATSDVGTYYGYTF | TGTGCCACCAGTGATGTCGGGACTTACTATGGCTACACCTTC
TRBD2 | TRBJ2-5 | many | TRBV7-2 | CASSLVGLAGGSRETQYF | TGTGCCAGCAGCTTAGTGGGACTAGCGGGAGGGTCTCGGGAGACCCAGTACTTC
- | TRBJ2-7 | - | TRBV28 | CASSWLLSSYEQYF | TGTGCCAGCAGTTGGCTCCTTAGCTCCTACGAGCAGTACTTC
- | TRBJ2-7 | - | TRBV20-1 | CSARVARALREQYF | TGCAGTGCTAGAGTCGCTAGGGCCCTTCGGGAGCAGTACTTC
- | TRBJ2-3 | - | TRBV11-1 | CASSGGFQGNTDTRYF | TGTGCCAGCAGCGGGGGGTTCCAAGGAAACACAGATACGCGGTATTTT
- | TRBJ1-6 | - | TRBV4-1 | CASSQDGANSPLHF | TGCGCCAGCAGCCAAGATGGGGCGAATTCACCCCTCCACTTT
TRBD2 | TRBJ2-5 | many | TRBV28 | CASSFSTSGRRYRETQYF | TGTGCCAGCAGTTTTAGTACTAGCGGGAGGAGGTATAGAGAGACCCAGTACTTC
TRBD1 | TRBJ2-1 | many | TRBV28 | CASRSGTGRSGSSYNEQFF | TGTGCCAGCAGATCCGGGACAGGGAGGAGCGGTAGCTCCTACAATGAGCAGTTCTTC
TRBD1 | TRBJ1-4 | few | TRBV20-1 | CSARETGGREKLFF | TGCAGTGCTAGAGAAACAGGGGGCAGGGAAAAACTGTTTTTT
TRBD1 | TRBJ2-7 | few | TRBV10-3 | CAISEPAGGFYEQYF | TGTGCCATCAGTGAGCCGGCAGGGGGCTTCTACGAGCAGTACTTC
- | TRBJ1-6 | many | TRBV28 | CASSLVVSTAPLHF | TGTGCCAGCAGTTTAGTCGTATCTACCGCACCCCTCCACTTT
- | TRBJ1-6 | many | TRBV28 | CASSLGTNSPLHF | TGTGCCAGCAGCTTGGGTACAAATTCACCCCTCCACTTT
- | TRBJ2-7 | many | TRBV28 | CASSPGFYPYEQYF | TGTGCCAGCAGTCCCGGGTTCTATCCCTACGAGCAGTACTTC
- | TRBJ2-7 | many | TRBV2 | CASSVSESLHEQYF | TGTGCCAGCAGTGTTTCAGAGTCACTCCACGAGCAGTACTTC
- | TRBJ1-2 | - | TRBV5-6 | CASRQGSYGYTF | TGTGCCAGCAGGCAGGGGTCCTATGGCTACACCTTC
- | TRBJ2-7 | many | TRBV6-5 | CASSYGRQRPYEQYF | TGTGCCAGCAGTTACGGTCGACAGCGCCCCTACGAGCAGTACTTC
- | TRBJ1-2 | - | TRBV20-1 | CSARARARQTNYGYTF | TGCAGTGCTAGGGCCAGGGCCAGGCAGACTAACTATGGCTACACCTTC
- | TRBJ2-2 | many | TRBV11-2 | CASSPEGTGELFF | TGTGCCAGCAGCCCGGAAGGGACCGGGGAGCTGTTTTTT
- | TRBJ1-3 | once | TRBV28 | CASSLGPGESGGNTIYF | TGTGCCAGCAGTTTAGGCCCCGGGGAGTCGGGCGGAAACACCATATATTTT
TRBD2 | TRBJ2-7 | - | TRBV5-6 | CASSLTSGRGSYEQYF | TGTGCCAGCAGCTTGACTAGCGGGAGAGGTTCCTACGAGCAGTACTTC
TRBD2 | TRBJ2-5 | - | TRBV2 | CASRRTSAETQYF | TGTGCCAGCAGGAGGACTAGCGCGGAGACCCAGTACTTC
- | TRBJ2-5 | many | TRBV28 | CASRTHPRETQYF | TGTGCCAGCCGAACCCACCCGCGGGAGACCCAGTACTTC
TRBD1 | TRBJ2-2 | - | TRBV6-1 | CASSDRTGGLTGELFF | TGTGCCAGCAGTGATAGGACAGGGGGCCTTACCGGGGAGCTGTTTTTT
TRBD1 | TRBJ1-6 | few | TRBV14 | CASSQRTGKGSYNSPLHF | TGTGCCAGCAGCCAAAGGACAGGGAAAGGCTCCTATAATTCACCCCTCCACTTT
TRBD2 | TRBJ2-5 | many | TRBV2 | CASSDSLAGGQGYGTQYF | TGTGCCAGCAGTGATAGCCTAGCGGGAGGCCAAGGTTACGGGACCCAGTACTTC